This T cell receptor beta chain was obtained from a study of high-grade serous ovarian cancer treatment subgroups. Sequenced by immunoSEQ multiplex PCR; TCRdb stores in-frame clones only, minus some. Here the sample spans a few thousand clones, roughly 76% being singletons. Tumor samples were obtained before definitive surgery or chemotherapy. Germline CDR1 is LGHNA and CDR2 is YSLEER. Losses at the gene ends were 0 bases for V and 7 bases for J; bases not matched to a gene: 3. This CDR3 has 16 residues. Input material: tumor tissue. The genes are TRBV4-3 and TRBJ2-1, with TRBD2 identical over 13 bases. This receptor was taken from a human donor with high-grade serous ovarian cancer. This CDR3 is CASSQELAGGRNEQFF. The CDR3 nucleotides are TGCGCCAGCAGCCAAGAACTAGCGGGGGGGCGTAATGAGCAGTTCTTC.